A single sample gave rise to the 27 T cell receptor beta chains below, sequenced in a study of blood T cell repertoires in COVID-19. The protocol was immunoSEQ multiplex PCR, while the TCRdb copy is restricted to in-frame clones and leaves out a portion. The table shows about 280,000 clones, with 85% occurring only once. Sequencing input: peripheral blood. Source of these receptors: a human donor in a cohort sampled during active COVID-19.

The CDR3 DNA reads TGTGCCAGCAGTTCAGTCTCCTACGAGCAGTACTTC. Amino acid sequence: CASSSVSYEQYF. The chain has TRBV6-2 or TRBV6-3 and TRBJ2-7; D gene ambiguous. Per germline, CDR1 MNHEY and CDR2 SVGEGT. This CDR3 region has 12 residues. V lost 4 bases and J 0 bases, leaving 4 bases between the germline ends.

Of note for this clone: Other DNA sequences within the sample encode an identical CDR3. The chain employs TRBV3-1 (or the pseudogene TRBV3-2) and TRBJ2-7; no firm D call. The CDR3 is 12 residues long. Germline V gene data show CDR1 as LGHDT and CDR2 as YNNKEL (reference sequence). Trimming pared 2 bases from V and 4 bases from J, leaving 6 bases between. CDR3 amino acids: CASSQSSYEQYF. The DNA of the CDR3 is TGTGCCAGCAGCCAAAGTAGTTACGAGCAGTACTTC.

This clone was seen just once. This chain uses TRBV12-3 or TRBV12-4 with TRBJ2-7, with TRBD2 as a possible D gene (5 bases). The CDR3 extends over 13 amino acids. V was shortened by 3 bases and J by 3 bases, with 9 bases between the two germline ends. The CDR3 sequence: CASSFRGLYEQYF. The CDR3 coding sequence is TGTGCCAGCAGTTTTAGAGGGCTCTACGAGCAGTACTTC.

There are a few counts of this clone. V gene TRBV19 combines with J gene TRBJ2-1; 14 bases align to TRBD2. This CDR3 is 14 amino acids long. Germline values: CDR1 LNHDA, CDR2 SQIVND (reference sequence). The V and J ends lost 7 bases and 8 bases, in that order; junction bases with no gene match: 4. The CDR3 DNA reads TGTGCCAGTATGGGACTAGCGGGAGTGGATGAGCAGTTCTTC. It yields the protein CASMGLAGVDEQFF.

CDR3 residues: CASRSPGKNDNEQFF. The CDR3 DNA follows: TGTGCCAGCAGATCCCCGGGAAAAAATGACAATGAGCAGTTCTTC. The chain recombines TRBV7-8 with TRBJ2-1; weak D call: TRBD2 (5 bases). This CDR3 comprises 15 residues. From germline, CDR1 is SGHVS and CDR2 FQNEAQ. V was shortened by 6 bases and J by 5 bases, with 17 bases between the two germline ends. The whole variable domain, remainder taken from reference TRBV7-8 and TRBJ2-1, is GAGVSQSPRYKVAKRGQDVALRCDPISGHVSLFWYQQALGQGPEFLTYFQNEAQLDKSGLPSDRFFAERPEGSVSTLKIQRTQQEDSAVYLCASRSPGKNDNEQFFGPGTRLTVL.

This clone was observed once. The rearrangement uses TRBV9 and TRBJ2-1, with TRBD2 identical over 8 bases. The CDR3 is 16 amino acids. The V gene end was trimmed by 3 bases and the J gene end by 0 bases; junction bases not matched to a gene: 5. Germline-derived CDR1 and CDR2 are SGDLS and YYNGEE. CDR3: CASSAHAGGSYNEQFF. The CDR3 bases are TGTGCCAGCAGCGCACACGCGGGGGGCTCCTACAATGAGCAGTTCTTC.

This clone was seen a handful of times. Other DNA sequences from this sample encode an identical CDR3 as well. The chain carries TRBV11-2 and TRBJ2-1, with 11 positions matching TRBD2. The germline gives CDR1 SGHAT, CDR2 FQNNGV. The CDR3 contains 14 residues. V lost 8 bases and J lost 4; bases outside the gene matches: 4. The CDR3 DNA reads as TGTGCCAGCGGTCGACTAGCGGGGTACAATGAGCAGTTCTTC. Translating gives CASGRLAGYNEQFF.

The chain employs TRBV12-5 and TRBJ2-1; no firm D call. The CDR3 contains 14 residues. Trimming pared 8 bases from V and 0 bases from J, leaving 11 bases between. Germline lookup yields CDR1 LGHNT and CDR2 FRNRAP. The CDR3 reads CASSVSLSYNEQFF. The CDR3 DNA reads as TGTGCTAGTAGCGTGAGTCTCTCCTACAATGAGCAGTTCTTC. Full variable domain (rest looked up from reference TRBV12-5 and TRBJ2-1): DARVTQTPRHKVTEMGQEVTMRCQPILGHNTVFWYRQTMMQGLELLAYFRNRAPLDDSGMPKDRFSAEMPDATLATLKIQPSEPRDSAVYFCASSVSLSYNEQFFGPGTRLTVL.

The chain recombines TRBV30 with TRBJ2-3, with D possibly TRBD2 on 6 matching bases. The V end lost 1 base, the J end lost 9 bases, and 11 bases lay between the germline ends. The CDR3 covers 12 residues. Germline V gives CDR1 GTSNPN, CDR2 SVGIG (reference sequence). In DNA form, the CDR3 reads TGTGCCTGGAGTGCGACTAGAAACACGCAGTATTTT. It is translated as CAWSATRNTQYF.

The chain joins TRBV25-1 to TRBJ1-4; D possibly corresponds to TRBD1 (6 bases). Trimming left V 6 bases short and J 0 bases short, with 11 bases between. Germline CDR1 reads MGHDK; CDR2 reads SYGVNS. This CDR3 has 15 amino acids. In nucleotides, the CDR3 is TGTGCCAGCAGCCCCGGACAGTCAACTAATGAAAAACTGTTTTTT. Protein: CASSPGQSTNEKLFF.

CDR3 in amino acids: CASSLDGGNTIYF. The CDR3 DNA reads TGCGCCAGCAGCTTGGACGGTGGAAACACCATATATTTT. V usage is TRBV5-1 and J usage is TRBJ1-3; unclear D gene. The CDR3 totals 13 residues. With 0 bases removed from V and 3 bases from J, the gap between germline ends came to 4 bases. Germline-derived CDR1 and CDR2 are SGHRS and YFSETQ. Supplemented by reference TRBV5-1 and TRBJ1-3, the full variable domain reads KAGVTQTPRYLIKTRGQQVTLSCSPISGHRSVSWYQQTPGQGLQFLFEYFSETQRNKGNFPGRFSGRQFSNSRSEMNVSTLELGDSALYLCASSLDGGNTIYFGEGSWLTVV.

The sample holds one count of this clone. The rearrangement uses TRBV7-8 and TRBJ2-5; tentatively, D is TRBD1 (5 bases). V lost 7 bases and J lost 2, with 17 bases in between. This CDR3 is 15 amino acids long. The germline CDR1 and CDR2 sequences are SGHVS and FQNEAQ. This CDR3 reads CASIPLGVGQETQYF. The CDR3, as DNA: TGTGCCAGCATTCCCTTAGGGGTGGGGCAAGAGACCCAGTACTTC.

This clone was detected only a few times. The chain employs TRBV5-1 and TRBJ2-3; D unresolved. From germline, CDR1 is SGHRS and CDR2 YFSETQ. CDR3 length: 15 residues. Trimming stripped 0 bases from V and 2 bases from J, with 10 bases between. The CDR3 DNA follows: TGCGCCAGCAGCTTGGGTATAAAGCTCACAGATACGCAGTATTTT. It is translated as CASSLGIKLTDTQYF. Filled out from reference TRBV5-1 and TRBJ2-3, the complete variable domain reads KAGVTQTPRYLIKTRGQQVTLSCSPISGHRSVSWYQQTPGQGLQFLFEYFSETQRNKGNFPGRFSGRQFSNSRSEMNVSTLELGDSALYLCASSLGIKLTDTQYFGPGTRLTVL.

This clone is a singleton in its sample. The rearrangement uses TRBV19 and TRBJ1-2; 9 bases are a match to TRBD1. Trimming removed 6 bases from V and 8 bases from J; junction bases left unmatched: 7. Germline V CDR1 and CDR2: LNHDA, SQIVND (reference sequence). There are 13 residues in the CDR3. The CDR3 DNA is TGTGCCAGTAGGGACAGGGGCGCAATCGGCTACACCTTC. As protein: CASRDRGAIGYTF.

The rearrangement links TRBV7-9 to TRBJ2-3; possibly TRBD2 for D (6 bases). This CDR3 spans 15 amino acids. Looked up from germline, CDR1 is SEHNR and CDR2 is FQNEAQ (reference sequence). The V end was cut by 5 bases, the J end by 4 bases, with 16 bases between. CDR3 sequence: CASSVKTGVADTQYF. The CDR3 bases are TGTGCCAGCAGCGTAAAGACGGGAGTTGCAGATACGCAGTATTTT. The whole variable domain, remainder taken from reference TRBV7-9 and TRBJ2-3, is DTGVSQNPRHKITKRGQNVTFRCDPISEHNRLYWYRQTLGQGPEFLTYFQNEAQLEKSRLLSDRFSAERPKGSFSTLEIQRTEQGDSAMYLCASSVKTGVADTQYFGPGTRLTVL.

The CDR3 bases are TGTGCCAGTAGTATTCAGGGGAATTCCTACGAGCAGTACTTC. Amino acids: CASSIQGNSYEQYF. The V and J genes are TRBV19 and TRBJ2-7; weak D call: TRBD1 (6 bases). Between the trimmed V and J ends, which lost 3 bases and 1 base, there was a span of 10 bases. This CDR3 has 14 amino acids. Looked up from germline, CDR1 is LNHDA and CDR2 is SQIVND (reference sequence).

CDR3 residues: CASSAPSGRPSSGANVLTF. CDR3 DNA sequence: TGTGCCAGCAGCGCCCCTAGCGGGAGGCCGAGCTCTGGGGCCAACGTCCTGACTTTC. This chain connects TRBV13 to TRBJ2-6; 11 bases are shared with TRBD2. Trimming at V came to 5 bases and at J to 0 bases, leaving 9 bases not matched to a gene. The CDR3 runs to 19 residues. CDR1 PRHDT and CDR2 FYEKMQ come from the germline V gene (reference sequence).

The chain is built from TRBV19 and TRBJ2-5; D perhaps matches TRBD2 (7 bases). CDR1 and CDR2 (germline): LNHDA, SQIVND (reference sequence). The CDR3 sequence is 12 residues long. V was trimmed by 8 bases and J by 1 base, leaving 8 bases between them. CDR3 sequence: CASGGAQETQYF. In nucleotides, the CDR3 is TGTGCCAGTGGGGGGGCCCAAGAGACCCAGTACTTC.

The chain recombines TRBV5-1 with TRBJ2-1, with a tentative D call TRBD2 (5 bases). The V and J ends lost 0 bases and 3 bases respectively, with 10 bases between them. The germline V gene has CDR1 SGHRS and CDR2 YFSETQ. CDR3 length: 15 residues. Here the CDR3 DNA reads TGCGCCAGCAGCTTGGTTGTTAGCGACTACAATGAGCAGTTCTTC. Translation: CASSLVVSDYNEQFF.

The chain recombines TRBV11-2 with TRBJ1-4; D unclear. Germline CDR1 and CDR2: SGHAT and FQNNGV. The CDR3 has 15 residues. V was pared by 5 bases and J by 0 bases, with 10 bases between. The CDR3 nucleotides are TGTGCCAGCAGCAAAAACCCGGCAACTAATGAAAAACTGTTTTTT. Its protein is CASSKNPATNEKLFF.

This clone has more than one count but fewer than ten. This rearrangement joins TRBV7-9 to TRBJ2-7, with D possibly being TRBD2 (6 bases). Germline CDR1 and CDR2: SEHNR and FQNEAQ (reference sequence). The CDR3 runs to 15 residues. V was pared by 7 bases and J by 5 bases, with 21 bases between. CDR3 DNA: TGTGCCAGCACGGCTGAAACTGGAGGGGCCCACGAGCAGTACTTC. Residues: CASTAETGGAHEQYF.

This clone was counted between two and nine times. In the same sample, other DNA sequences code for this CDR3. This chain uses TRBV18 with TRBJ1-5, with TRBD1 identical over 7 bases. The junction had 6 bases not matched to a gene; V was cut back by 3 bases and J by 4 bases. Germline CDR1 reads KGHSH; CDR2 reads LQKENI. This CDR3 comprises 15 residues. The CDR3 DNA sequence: TGTGCCAGCTCACCGTCCGGGGACAGTAATCAGCCCCAGCATTTT. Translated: CASSPSGDSNQPQHF.

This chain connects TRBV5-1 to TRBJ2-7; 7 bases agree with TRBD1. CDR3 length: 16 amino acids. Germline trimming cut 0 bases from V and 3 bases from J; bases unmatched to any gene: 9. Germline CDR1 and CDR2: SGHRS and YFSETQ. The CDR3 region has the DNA TGCGCCAGCAGCTTGGCCCGCAGGGGGTCCTTCTACGAGCAGTACTTC. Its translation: CASSLARRGSFYEQYF.

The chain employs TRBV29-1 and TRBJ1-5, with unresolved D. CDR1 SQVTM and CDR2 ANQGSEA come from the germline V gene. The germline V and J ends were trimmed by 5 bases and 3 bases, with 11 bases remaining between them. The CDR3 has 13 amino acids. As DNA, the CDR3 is TGCAGCGTTAGGGAGGGAGCCAATCAGCCCCAGCATTTT. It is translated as CSVREGANQPQHF. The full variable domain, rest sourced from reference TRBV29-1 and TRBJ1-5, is SAVISQKPSRDICQRGTSLTIQCQVDSQVTMMFWYRQQPGQSLTLIATANQGSEATYESGFVIDKFPISRPNLTFSTLTVSNMSPEDSSIYLCSVREGANQPQHFGDGTRLSIL.

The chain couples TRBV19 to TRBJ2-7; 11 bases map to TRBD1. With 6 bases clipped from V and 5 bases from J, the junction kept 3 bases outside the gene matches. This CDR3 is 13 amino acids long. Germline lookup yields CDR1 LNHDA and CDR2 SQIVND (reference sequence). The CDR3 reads CASRGTGGDEQYF. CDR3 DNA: TGTGCCAGTAGGGGGACAGGGGGAGACGAGCAGTACTTC. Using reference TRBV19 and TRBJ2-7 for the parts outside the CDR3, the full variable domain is DGGITQSPKYLFRKEGQNVTLSCEQNLNHDAMYWYRQDPGQGLRLIYYSQIVNDFQKGDIAEGYSVSREKKESFPLTVTSAQKNPTAFYLCASRGTGGDEQYFGPGTRLTVT.

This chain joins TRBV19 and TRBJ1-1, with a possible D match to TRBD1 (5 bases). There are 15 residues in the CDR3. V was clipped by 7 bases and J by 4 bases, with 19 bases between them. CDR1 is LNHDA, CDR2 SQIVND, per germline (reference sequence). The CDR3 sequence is CASNGLGLTGTEAFF. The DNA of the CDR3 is TGTGCCAGTAACGGATTGGGCTTAACAGGCACTGAAGCTTTCTTT.

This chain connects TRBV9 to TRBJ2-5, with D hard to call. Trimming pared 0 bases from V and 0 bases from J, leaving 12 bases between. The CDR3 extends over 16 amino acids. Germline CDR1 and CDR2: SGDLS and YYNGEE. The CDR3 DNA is TGTGCCAGCAGCGTAGGAACAGACCTGTACCAAGAGACCCAGTACTTC. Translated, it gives CASSVGTDLYQETQYF. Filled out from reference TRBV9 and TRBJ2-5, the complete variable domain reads DSGVTQTPKHLITATGQRVTLRCSPRSGDLSVYWYQQSLDQGLQFLIQYYNGEERAKGNILERFSAQQFPDLHSELNLSSLELGDSALYFCASSVGTDLYQETQYFGPGTRLLVL.